This T cell receptor (beta chain) originates from a study of blood T cell repertoires in COVID-19. Only in-frame clones appear in the TCRdb table, and some are missing; sequencing was by immunoSEQ multiplex PCR. Here the sample spans about 170,000 clones, around 87% being singletons. The Seattle patients, enrolled during active infection, were followed longitudinally. Looked up from germline, CDR1 is MDHEN and CDR2 is SYDVKM. V lost 4 bases and J lost 6; bases outside the gene matches: 4. The CDR3 sequence is 13 residues long. What was sequenced was peripheral blood. The sequence came from a man aged 55 to 70 with COVID-19, enrolled during active disease. The V call is TRBV28, the J call TRBJ2-7, with TRBD1 matching over 9 bases. Here the CDR3 DNA reads TGTGCCAGCAGTTGGGACAGGGAGGCCGAGCAGTACTTC. This sequence encodes CASSWDREAEQYF.